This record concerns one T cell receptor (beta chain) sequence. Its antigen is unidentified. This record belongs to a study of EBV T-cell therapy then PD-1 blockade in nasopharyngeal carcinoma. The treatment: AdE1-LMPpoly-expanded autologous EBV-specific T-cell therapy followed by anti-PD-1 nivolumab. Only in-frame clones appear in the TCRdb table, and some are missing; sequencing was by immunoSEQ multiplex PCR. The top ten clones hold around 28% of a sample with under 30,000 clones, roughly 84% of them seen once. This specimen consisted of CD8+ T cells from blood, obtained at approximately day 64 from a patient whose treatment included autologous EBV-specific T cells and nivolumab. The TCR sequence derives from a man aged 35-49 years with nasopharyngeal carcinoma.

The CDR3 DNA sequence: TGTGCCAGCAGCGCTCGGGGGCTAAATGAAAAACTGTTTTTT. Encoded protein: CASSARGLNEKLFF. The chain links TRBV7-6 to TRBJ1-4, with D possibly TRBD1 on 6 matching bases. This CDR3 spans 14 amino acids. V shed 5 bases and J shed 5 bases, with 12 bases lying between them. Germline values: CDR1 SGHVS, CDR2 FNYEAQ.